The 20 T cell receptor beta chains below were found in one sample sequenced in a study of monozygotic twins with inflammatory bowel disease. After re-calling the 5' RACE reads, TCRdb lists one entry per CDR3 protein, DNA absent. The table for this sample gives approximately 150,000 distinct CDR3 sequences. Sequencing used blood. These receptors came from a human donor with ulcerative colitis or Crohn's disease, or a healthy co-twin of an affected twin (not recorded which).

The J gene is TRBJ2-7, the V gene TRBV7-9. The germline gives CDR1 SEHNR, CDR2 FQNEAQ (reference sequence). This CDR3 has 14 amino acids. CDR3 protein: CASSLGEGTYEQYF.

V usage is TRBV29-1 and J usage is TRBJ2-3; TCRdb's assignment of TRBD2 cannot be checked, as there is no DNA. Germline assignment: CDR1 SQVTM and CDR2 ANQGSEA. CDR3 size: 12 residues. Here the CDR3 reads CSRGGGIDTQYF.

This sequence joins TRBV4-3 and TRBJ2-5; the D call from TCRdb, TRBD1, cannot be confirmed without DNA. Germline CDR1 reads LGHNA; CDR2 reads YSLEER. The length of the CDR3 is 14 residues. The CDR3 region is CASSQTGGEETQYF.

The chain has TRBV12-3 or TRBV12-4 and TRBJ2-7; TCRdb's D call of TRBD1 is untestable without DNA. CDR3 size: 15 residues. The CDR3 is CASSSRTVPPYEQYF.

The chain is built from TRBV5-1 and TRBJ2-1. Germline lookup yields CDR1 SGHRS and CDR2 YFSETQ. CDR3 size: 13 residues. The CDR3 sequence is CASSLDSYWGGFF.

CDR3 amino acids: CASGLVTQGTEAFF. The chain combines TRBV12-5 with TRBJ1-1; TCRdb designates TRBD1, a call that cannot be tested without DNA. The CDR3 totals 14 residues. Germline V CDR1 and CDR2: LGHNT, FRNRAP.

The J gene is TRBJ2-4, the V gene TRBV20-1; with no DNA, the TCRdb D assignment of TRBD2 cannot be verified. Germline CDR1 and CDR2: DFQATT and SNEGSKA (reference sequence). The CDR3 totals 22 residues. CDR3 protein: CSARDIYWGESPSPLAKNIQYF.

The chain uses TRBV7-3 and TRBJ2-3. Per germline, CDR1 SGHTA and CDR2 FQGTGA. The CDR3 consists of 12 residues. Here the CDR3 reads CASSLGPDTQYF.

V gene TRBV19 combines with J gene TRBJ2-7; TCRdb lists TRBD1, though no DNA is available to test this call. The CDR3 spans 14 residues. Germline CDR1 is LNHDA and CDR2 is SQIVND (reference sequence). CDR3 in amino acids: CASSNPGDRREQYF.

The CDR3 loop is CASSQDSAYPNNSPLHF. The V and J genes are TRBV4-1 and TRBJ1-6. In germline, CDR1 is MGHRA, CDR2 YSYEKL. The CDR3 contains 17 residues.

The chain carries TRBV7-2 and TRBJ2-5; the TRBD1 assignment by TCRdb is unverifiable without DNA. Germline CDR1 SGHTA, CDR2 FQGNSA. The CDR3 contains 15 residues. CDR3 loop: CASSSLGTGGETQYF.

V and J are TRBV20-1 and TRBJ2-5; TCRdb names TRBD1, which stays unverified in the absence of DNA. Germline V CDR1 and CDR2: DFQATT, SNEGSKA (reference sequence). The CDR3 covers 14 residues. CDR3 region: CSARVRGLRETQYF.

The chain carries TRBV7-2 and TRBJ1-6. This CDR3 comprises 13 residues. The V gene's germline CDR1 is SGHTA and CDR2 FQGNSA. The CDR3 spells CASSSLRNSPLHF.

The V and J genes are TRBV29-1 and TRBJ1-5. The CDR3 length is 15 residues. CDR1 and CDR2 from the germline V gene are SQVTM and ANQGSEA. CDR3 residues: CSVSDGVLGNQPQHF.

The CDR3 here is CASSPDRVEETQYF. The J gene is TRBJ2-5, the V gene TRBV11-1; TCRdb indicates TRBD1, and absent DNA this call remains unverified. The length of the CDR3 is 14 residues. Germline lookup yields CDR1 SGHAT and CDR2 FQDESV (reference sequence).

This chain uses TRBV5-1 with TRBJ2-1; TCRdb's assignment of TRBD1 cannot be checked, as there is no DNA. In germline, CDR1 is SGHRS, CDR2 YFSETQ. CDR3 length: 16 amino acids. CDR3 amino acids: CASSSYDRTGYNEQFF.

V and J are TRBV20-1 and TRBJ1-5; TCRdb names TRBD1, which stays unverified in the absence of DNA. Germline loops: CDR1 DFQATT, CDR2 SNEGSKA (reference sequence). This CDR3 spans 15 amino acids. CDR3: CSANPGRYSNQPQHF.

CDR3 in amino acids: CSARDREYEQYF. The chain employs TRBV20-1 and TRBJ2-7. Germline CDR1 reads DFQATT; CDR2 reads SNEGSKA (reference sequence). The CDR3 has 12 residues.

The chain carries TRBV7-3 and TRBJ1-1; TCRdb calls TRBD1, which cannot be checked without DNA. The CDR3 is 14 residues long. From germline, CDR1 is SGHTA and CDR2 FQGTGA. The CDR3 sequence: CASSPQGGDTEAFF. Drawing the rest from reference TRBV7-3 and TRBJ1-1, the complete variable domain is GAGVSQTPSNKVTEKGKYVELRCDPISGHTALYWYRQSLGQGPEFLIYFQGTGAADDSGLPNDRFFAVRPEGSVSTLKIQRTERGDSAVYLCASSPQGGDTEAFFGQGTRLTVV.

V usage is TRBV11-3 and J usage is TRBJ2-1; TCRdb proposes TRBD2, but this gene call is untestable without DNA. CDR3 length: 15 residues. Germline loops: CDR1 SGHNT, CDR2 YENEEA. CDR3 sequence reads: CASSSGTSIYNEQFF.